This T cell receptor (beta chain) is drawn from a study of early T cells in non-severe SARS-CoV-2 infection. This clonotype turned up a few times. V was pared by 6 bases and J by 7 bases, with 0 bases between. Germline CDR1 DFQATT, CDR2 SNEGSKA (reference sequence). The CDR3 covers 8 residues. TCRdb recomputed calls from the 5' RACE reads with MiXCR, one row per CDR3 protein. The sample consists of about 53,000 distinct CDR3 sequences, 12% of them appearing once. This clonotype was obtained from an adult who was a healthcare worker with PCR-confirmed SARS-CoV-2 infection or an uninfected control (not recorded which). This chain links TRBV20-1 with TRBJ2-2; D is unclear. The sample consisted of whole blood, taken at baseline. Here the CDR3 reads CSAGELFF. Here the CDR3 DNA reads TGCAGTGCCGGGGAGCTGTTTTTT.